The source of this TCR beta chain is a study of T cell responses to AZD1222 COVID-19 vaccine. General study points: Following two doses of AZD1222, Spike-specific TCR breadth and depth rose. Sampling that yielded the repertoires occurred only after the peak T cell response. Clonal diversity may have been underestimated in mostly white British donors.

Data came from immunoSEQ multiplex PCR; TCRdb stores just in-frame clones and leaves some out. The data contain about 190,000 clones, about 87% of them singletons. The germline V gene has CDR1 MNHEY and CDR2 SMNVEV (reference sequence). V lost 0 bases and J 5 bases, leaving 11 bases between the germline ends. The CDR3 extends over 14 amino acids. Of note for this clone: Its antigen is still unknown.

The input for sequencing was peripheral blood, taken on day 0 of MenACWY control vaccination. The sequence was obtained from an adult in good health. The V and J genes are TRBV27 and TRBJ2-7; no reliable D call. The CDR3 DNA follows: TGTGCCAGCAGTTTATCATGGGTCCCCCACGAGCAGTACTTC. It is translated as CASSLSWVPHEQYF.